This entry is about one T cell receptor beta chain. The antigen is unknown. Sequencing was performed with immunoSEQ multiplex PCR; in TCRdb, only in-frame clones are kept and a portion is missing. The profile covers about 130,000 clones, with 70% to 90% appearing a single time and roughly 1.9% taken by the ten largest. This sample was included in a study of cytotoxic CD8 clonotypes in ibrutinib-treated CLL. General observations from the study: Clonality was higher at baseline than in age-matched healthy donors and tracked circulating CD8+ T-cell counts.

The CDR3 consists of 15 residues. J lost 0 bases, V lost 4 bases, and 3 bases had no gene match. In germline, CDR1 is SGHRS, CDR2 YFSETQ. Sequences were derived from PBMCs, sampled after 24 months of ibrutinib treatment. The chain recombines TRBV5-1 with TRBJ2-2; 7 positions agree with TRBD2. The sequence derives from a human donor with chronic lymphocytic leukemia. CDR3 nucleotide sequence: TGCGCCAGCAGCGCTCTAGCGGCGAACACCGGGGAGCTGTTTTTT. Its translation is CASSALAANTGELFF.